This T cell receptor (beta chain) was observed in a study of T cells in Graves' hyperthyroidism and ophthalmopathy (dated by TCRdb to 2018 to 2020). With respect to the entire study: Peripheral blood was sampled at the time of initial diagnosis, prior to any treatment. For training and testing, the 100 or so patients in the discovery cohort were randomly divided in a 7:3 ratio. The paper reports TCR Vbeta CDR3 sequencing of some 140 peripheral blood samples: 43 ophthalmopathy, about 75 hyperthyroidism and around 17 progressor patients. Once sampling was done, hyperthyroidism patients were given methimazole at a starting dose of 30 mg daily, whereas ophthalmopathy patients were given high-dose intravenous methylprednisolone. In over five Graves' hyperthyroidism patients, the study also compared T-cell repertoires from thyroid tissue with T-cell repertoires from blood. An independent validation cohort of under 20 hyperthyroidism patients and approximately 17 patients who later progressed to ophthalmopathy tested prospective prediction of ophthalmopathy. To identify distinguishing TCR V-J signatures, a discovery cohort of about 95 patients was used, comprising 43 with Graves' ophthalmopathy and some 60 with stable Graves' hyperthyroidism.

This clonotype was seen many times. Its cognate antigen has yet to be identified. There are no base qualities to consult, and no much larger clone falls within one base. Stable Graves' hyperthyroidism was defined as the absence of progression to ophthalmopathy over 18 months of follow-up. Hyperthyroidism patients were aged 18 to 65 years and newly diagnosed, with disease duration of less than 2 months. Any patient with an uncontrolled infection, another autoimmune disease, pregnancy or lactation was excluded. Diagnoses were based on clinical symptoms, serum thyroxine and TRAb, thyroid ultrasound and orbital computed tomography. Ficoll-Paque density gradient centrifugation was used to isolate PBMCs from under 11 ml of fresh peripheral blood. Trizol reagent was used to extract total RNA, and RNA quality was then checked on an Agilent 2100 Bioanalyzer. Amplification of TCR beta CDR3 regions was carried out from RNA transcripts. A first-round RT-PCR of the TCR CDR3 used the HTBI primer set with the Qiagen OneStep RT-PCR kit. A second multiplex PCR round built the libraries, followed by size selection and purification. The libraries were sequenced on an Illumina HiSeq2000 using paired-end 100 bp reads. In the authors' own workflow: SOAPnuke was used to process the raw data, with reads discarded if the reads contained adapters or uncalled bases, had a mean Phred below 15, or lacked an exact constant-primer or identifier match. COPE v1.2.5 was used to merge the high-quality paired reads, and each unique nucleotide sequence was defined as a clonotype. MiTCR v1.1 was used to align clonotypes to the IMGT TRBV, TRBD and TRBJ reference segments. The analysis included only V-J combinations with a frequency above 0.0001, which together covered around 99% of the repertoires. The TCS score was defined as F50 (clonal expansion) divided by E x V (chaos), with BLOSUM62-based TCRdist calculated between CDR3 peptides within each V-J. Welch's t-statistics and random forest reduced around 510 V-J features to about 12, which were used in a naive Bayes classifier (R e1071). The raw public data were reprocessed by TCRdb itself: fastp quality trimming at Q25, MiXCR clonotype calling, in-frame beta chains only. Rows are unified per CDR3 protein, each entry keeping the most common DNA and genes. The V and J calls follow TCRdb's processing rather than the paper's. The sample table holds hundreds of thousands of distinct CDR3 sequences, of which 14% were seen once. The leading ten clones occupy approximately 10% of the sample.

General findings and caveats noted by the study authors: In validation, progression to ophthalmopathy was predicted by the model with roughly 71% sensitivity and 72% to 85% specificity, a median of about 6.4 months before onset. In cross-validation, a model built on a 13 V-J signature told ophthalmopathy apart from stable hyperthyroidism with 85% to 90% sensitivity and around 84% specificity, and in testing the same model reached 80%/75%. Most expanded thyroid clonotypes (frequency above 0.001) were also detected in blood, a finding suggesting that blood repertoires may reflect thyroid immune responses. Sample size was not statistically predetermined, and investigators were not blinded to group allocation.

The source of this sequence is a woman between 18 and 30 years old with Graves' hyperthyroidism. The source material was blood.

Read as DNA, the sequence is TGCAGTGCACCTTTCAGGGGGGTACGGCAGACTGAAGCTTTCTTT. It is translated as CSAPFRGVRQTEAFF. This chain is built from TRBV20-1 and TRBJ1-1; TRBD1 fits 7 bases in the junction. The germline V and J ends show losses of 6 bases and 5 bases respectively, and no gene match explains 15 bases of the junction. The CDR3 numbers 15 residues from cysteine through phenylalanine. Of all the DNA, just the CDR3 is kept, 45 bases in frame from base 1. CDR1 is given as DFQATT and CDR2 as SNEGSKA, both from the germline V gene (reference sequence).